This T cell receptor beta chain was recorded in a study of memory CD4+ T cells and cytomegalovirus serostatus. This clone was picked up a small number of times. The CDR3 has 15 residues. J lost 5 bases, V lost 8 bases, and 6 bases had no gene match. Germline assignment: CDR1 MNHNS and CDR2 SASEGT. The sort gate was single viable CD3+CD4+CD8-CD45RO+ cells for memory CD4+ T cells. Clones were read by immunoSEQ multiplex PCR, and TCRdb kept only the in-frame ones, dropping some. The sample contains over 65,000 clones, about 76% of which appear only once. The TCR was taken from an adult in good health and CMV-seropositive. The V gene is TRBV6-1, the J gene TRBJ2-3; 14 bases line up with TRBD2. Sequencing was carried out using memory CD4+ T cells from blood. The CDR3 sequence is CASGGLAGGGDTQYF. The DNA of the CDR3 is TGTGCCAGCGGCGGACTAGCGGGGGGCGGAGATACGCAGTATTTT.